The 28 T cell receptor beta chains reported below all come from one sample, sequenced in a study of memory CD4+ T cells and cytomegalovirus serostatus. The sort gate was single viable CD3+CD4+CD8-CD45RO+ cells for memory CD4+ T cells. The table came from immunoSEQ multiplex PCR; TCRdb's copy has only in-frame clones and leaves some out. Among approximately 40,000 clones listed, around 78% were seen once. The sequenced material came from memory CD4+ T cells from blood. Receptor source: an adult in good health and CMV-seronegative.

In this sample, this clone turned up once. The J gene is TRBJ2-5, the V gene TRBV10-3; a possible D gene is TRBD1 (5 bases). The V gene lost 2 bases and the J gene lost 2 bases, with 9 bases spanning the gap. This CDR3 is built from 14 residues. Germline assignment: CDR1 ENHRY and CDR2 SYGVKD. The CDR3 DNA sequence: TGTGCCATCAGTGAGGGCAGGGCTCAAGAGACCCAGTACTTC. Translated: CAISEGRAQETQYF.

The CDR3 reads CASSQVQGGGYTF. DNA for the CDR3: TGCGCCAGCAGCCAAGTACAGGGAGGAGGCTACACCTTC. This chain joins TRBV4-1 and TRBJ1-2; possible D gene TRBD1, 6 bases. This CDR3 has 13 amino acids. Germline V gene lookup returns CDR1 MGHRA and CDR2 YSYEKL. V was pared by 1 base and J by 8 bases, with 11 bases between.

In the case of this clone: A read error may account for a junction end that differs from germline. V and J are TRBV7-9 and TRBJ1-1; D is perhaps TRBD1 (5 bases). The CDR3 is 15 amino acids. In germline, CDR1 is SEHNR, CDR2 FQNEAQ (reference sequence). The DNA of the CDR3 is TGTGCCAGCAGCGCCCGTAGGGGTCTGAACACCGAAGCTTTCTTT. Translated, it gives CASSARRGLNTEAFF.

V usage is TRBV14 and J usage is TRBJ2-7; no clear D. CDR1 and CDR2 (germline): SGHDN, FVKESK. V shed 4 bases and J shed 0 bases, with 22 bases lying between them. This CDR3 contains 18 residues. The chain's CDR3 is CASSPPRRSRGSSYEQYF. The CDR3 coding sequence is TGTGCCAGCAGCCCCCCAAGAAGATCCCGTGGCAGCTCCTACGAGCAGTACTTC.

This clone was seen only once. The chain is built from TRBV4-2 and TRBJ2-1; D call uncertain. CDR3 length equals 16 residues. Germline-derived CDR1 and CDR2 are LGHNA and YNFKEQ. V lost 1 base and J lost 7, with 17 bases in between. The CDR3 region is CASSQALARSPNEQFF. The CDR3 DNA sequence: TGTGCCAGCAGCCAAGCCTTGGCAAGAAGTCCGAATGAGCAGTTCTTC.

The chain recombines TRBV11-2 with TRBJ2-7; maybe TRBD2 (7 bases). The V gene lost 5 bases and the J gene lost 3 bases, with 23 bases spanning the gap. The germline CDR1 and CDR2 sequences are SGHAT and FQNNGV. The CDR3 has 17 residues. CDR3 region: CASSPQLRGQPIYEQYF. DNA for the CDR3: TGTGCCAGCAGCCCACAGTTGCGGGGGCAGCCTATCTACGAGCAGTACTTC.

The chain is built from TRBV30 and TRBJ2-7, with D maybe TRBD2 (5 bases). Trimming left V 7 bases short and J 4 bases short, with 20 bases between. The CDR3 has 14 amino acids. Per germline, CDR1 GTSNPN and CDR2 SVGIG (reference sequence). CDR3 sequence (DNA): TGTGCCTTTGCACCCCAGGAAAGAGGGTACGAGCAGTACTTC. Protein: CAFAPQERGYEQYF.

The J gene is TRBJ2-7, the V gene TRBV6-6, with TRBD2 matching 12 bases. The CDR3 length is 15 residues. CDR1 and CDR2 (germline): MNHNY, SVGAGI (reference sequence). The J segment lost 2 bases and the V segment lost 4 bases, leaving 3 bases of the junction unmatched. CDR3 coding DNA: TGTGCCAGCAGTTTCGGACTAGCGGGACCCTACGAGCAGTACTTC. Protein sequence: CASSFGLAGPYEQYF.

The chain combines TRBV5-5 with TRBJ1-2, with D possibly TRBD1 on 6 matching bases. The CDR3 is 16 residues long. CDR1 is SGHKS, CDR2 YYEKEE, per germline (reference sequence). Trimming left V 1 base short and J 2 bases short, with 15 bases between. Written as DNA, the CDR3 is TGTGCCAGCAGCTTGAGCGGAGGGGGTATCAACTATGGCTACACCTTC. Residues: CASSLSGGGINYGYTF.

V usage is TRBV5-5 and J usage is TRBJ2-5, with 8 bases matching TRBD1. Losses at the gene ends were 4 bases for V and 4 bases for J; bases not matched to a gene: 15. CDR1 SGHKS and CDR2 YYEKEE come from the germline V gene (reference sequence). The CDR3 is 17 residues long. The CDR3 coding sequence is TGTGCCAGCAGCCAGAGACCAGACAGGGGTGGGGCAGAGACCCAGTACTTC. It translates to CASSQRPDRGGAETQYF.

This sequence joins TRBV29-1 and TRBJ1-1; 8 bases match TRBD1. Germline lookup yields CDR1 SQVTM and CDR2 ANQGSEA. The CDR3 length is 14 residues. The V and J ends lost 7 bases and 1 base, in that order; junction bases with no gene match: 8. CDR3: CSAADRGKNTEAFF. The CDR3 bases are TGCAGCGCCGCAGACAGGGGAAAGAACACTGAAGCTTTCTTT.

The V call is TRBV7-9, the J call TRBJ2-1, with D maybe TRBD2 (6 bases). The CDR3 has 14 amino acids. With 2 bases removed from V and 5 bases from J, the gap between germline ends came to 10 bases. CDR1 and CDR2 (germline): SEHNR, FQNEAQ (reference sequence). CDR3 region: CASSLSGPNNEQFF. The CDR3, as DNA: TGTGCCAGCAGCTTAAGCGGGCCCAACAATGAGCAGTTCTTC.

V and J are TRBV7-4 and TRBJ1-1; D perhaps matches TRBD1 (5 bases). Trimming removed 5 bases from V and 4 bases from J, with 11 bases in between. The CDR3 has 13 residues. Germline-derived CDR1 and CDR2 are SGHVT and SQSDAQ. The CDR3 nucleotides read TGTGCCAGCAGCCCCAACGGGACCACTGAAGCTTTCTTT. This encodes CASSPNGTTEAFF.

This clone was seen just once. The chain recombines TRBV30 with TRBJ2-2; the D gene is possibly TRBD2 (7 bases). The germline CDR1 and CDR2 sequences are GTSNPN and SVGIG (reference sequence). V dropped 8 bases and J dropped 1 base, with 20 bases sitting between them. The CDR3 is made up of 16 amino acids. DNA of the CDR3: TGTGCCCGGACCTCGCGGGGGCGGGAGAACACCGGGGAGCTGTTTTTT. It yields the protein CARTSRGRENTGELFF. Full variable domain (remainder filled in from reference TRBV30 and TRBJ2-2): SQTIHQWPATLVQPVGSPLSLECTVEGTSNPNLYWYRQAAGRGLQLLFYSVGIGQISSEVPQNLSASRPQDRQFILSSKKLLLSDSGFYLCARTSRGRENTGELFFGEGSRLTVL.

This clone was observed a few times. This chain uses TRBV6-5 with TRBJ2-7; maybe TRBD1 (5 bases). Trimming pared 5 bases from V and 1 base from J, leaving 15 bases between. There are 15 residues in the CDR3. Per the germline V gene, CDR1 is MNHEY and CDR2 is SVGAGI. This chain's CDR3 is CASSPAGRGSYEQYF. The CDR3 region has the DNA TGTGCCAGCAGTCCTGCCGGAAGGGGATCCTACGAGCAGTACTTC.

In this sample, this clone turned up a few times. The chain carries TRBV9 and TRBJ1-3; D gene unclear. The V and J ends lost 3 bases and 7 bases respectively, with 14 bases between them. The CDR3 runs to 14 residues. Germline CDR1 reads SGDLS; CDR2 reads YYNGEE. CDR3: CASSAGPGGNTIYF. As DNA, the CDR3 is TGTGCCAGCAGCGCCGGGCCGGGAGGGAACACCATATATTTT.

V is TRBV5-4 and J is TRBJ2-7; 11 nucleotides line up with TRBD2. The V gene end was trimmed by 0 bases and the J gene end by 2 bases; junction bases not matched to a gene: 4. Germline V gene data show CDR1 as SGHNT and CDR2 as YYREEE (reference sequence). This CDR3 has 16 amino acids. The CDR3 bases are TGTGCCAGCAGCTTGGGACTAGCGGGGTCCACCTACGAGCAGTACTTC. This codes for CASSLGLAGSTYEQYF.

The rearrangement uses TRBV5-1 and TRBJ2-5; TRBD1 or TRBD2 may be the D gene (6 bases each). CDR1 and CDR2 (germline): SGHRS, YFSETQ. Trimming shortened V by 3 bases and J by 2 bases, and 17 bases separated the two germline ends. This CDR3 spans 16 amino acids. The CDR3 nucleotides read TGCGCCAGCAGCTCTTGGGGGCGGGGTCGACAAGAGACCCAGTACTTC. Amino acid sequence: CASSSWGRGRQETQYF.

This rearrangement joins TRBV29-1 to TRBJ2-7; D not certain. V gave up 8 bases and J gave up 3 bases, with 17 bases separating them. CDR1 SQVTM and CDR2 ANQGSEA come from the germline V gene. This CDR3 contains 13 residues. CDR3 DNA: TGCAGCCGTTACCTCAGCTGGGACTACGAGCAGTACTTC. Translated: CSRYLSWDYEQYF.

The V call is TRBV4-2, the J call TRBJ2-5; D uncertain. The end of the DNA fits TRBJ2-7 better, so the J call may be wrong. The CDR3 length is 14 residues. Germline V gene lookup returns CDR1 LGHNA and CDR2 YNFKEQ. CDR3 protein: CASSQLYASYEQYF. CDR3 coding DNA: TGTGCCAGCAGCCAGCTATACGCAAGCTACGAGCAGTACTTC.

CDR3: CASRSWGDPFVSGNTIYF. In nucleotides, the CDR3 is TGTGCCAGCAGATCCTGGGGGGACCCGTTCGTCTCTGGAAACACCATATATTTT. The J gene is TRBJ1-3, the V gene TRBV28; D is perhaps TRBD1 (5 bases). With 6 bases removed from V and 0 bases from J, the gap between germline ends came to 21 bases. The CDR3 spans 18 residues. Looked up from germline, CDR1 is MDHEN and CDR2 is SYDVKM.

This clone has just one count. The rearrangement uses TRBV6-5 and TRBJ1-2, with 7 bases aligning to TRBD1. CDR1 and CDR2 from the germline V gene are MNHEY and SVGAGI. The CDR3 has 14 amino acids. J gave up 7 bases and V 10 bases, and 15 bases lay outside the gene matches. CDR3 in DNA: TGTGCCACGCTAACCCCCGGGACAGATGGTGGCTACACCTTC. It encodes CATLTPGTDGGYTF.

The chain has TRBV6-5 and TRBJ1-5, with 10 bases lining up with TRBD1. The CDR3 contains 12 residues. With V trimmed by 4 bases and J by 10 bases, 1 base remained unmatched. The germline V gene encodes CDR1 MNHEY and CDR2 SVGAGI. DNA of the CDR3: TGTGCCAGCAGTTGGACAGGGGGACCCCAGCATTTT. It specifies CASSWTGGPQHF.

This rearrangement joins TRBV5-6 to TRBJ2-5, with 7 bases lining up with TRBD1. The CDR3 length is 15 residues. The V and J ends lost 3 bases and 4 bases, in that order; junction bases with no gene match: 9. CDR1 is SGHDT and CDR2 is YYEEEE in the germline V gene. In nucleotides, the CDR3 is TGTGCCAGCAGCTCCCTCATCGCAGGGGGAGAGACCCAGTACTTC. Its protein product is CASSSLIAGGETQYF.

This clone was seen only once. The chain recombines TRBV2 with TRBJ2-3, with 14 positions matching TRBD2. The V gene end was trimmed by 1 base and the J gene end by 4 bases; junction bases not matched to a gene: 19. Germline CDR1 and CDR2: SNHLY and FYNNEI. The CDR3 is 22 residues long. DNA for the CDR3: TGTGCCAGCAGTGAAGGTCTCGGGGTTTTTGGGACTAGCGGGAGACGTCCAGATACGCAGTATTTT. Protein product: CASSEGLGVFGTSGRRPDTQYF.

The rearrangement links TRBV30 to TRBJ2-7, with a weak D call TRBD2 (6 bases). This CDR3 has 13 residues. Trimming removed 2 bases at V and 7 bases at J, with 15 bases between. The germline V gene has CDR1 GTSNPN and CDR2 SVGIG (reference sequence). The CDR3 spells CAWSKRGTGEQYF. CDR3 DNA sequence: TGTGCCTGGAGTAAACGGGGGACGGGAGAGCAGTACTTC.

V is TRBV7-2 and J is TRBJ2-1, with D tentatively TRBD2 (5 bases). The CDR3 is made up of 13 amino acids. CDR1 and CDR2 from the germline V gene are SGHTA and FQGNSA. Trimming shortened V by 3 bases and J by 7 bases, and 10 bases separated the two germline ends. This chain's CDR3 is CASSFRSGNEQFF. The CDR3 coding sequence is TGTGCCAGCAGCTTTAGGTCGGGGAATGAGCAGTTCTTC.

This chain uses TRBV29-1 with TRBJ1-1; 8 bases fit TRBD1. V was pared by 6 bases and J by 4 bases, with 10 bases of the junction left unmatched. Looked up from germline, CDR1 is SQVTM and CDR2 is ANQGSEA. The CDR3 totals 14 residues. The CDR3 sequence: CSVFKSDRATEAFF. In DNA, the CDR3 is TGCAGCGTCTTTAAATCGGACAGGGCCACTGAAGCTTTCTTT.